This is a list of T cell receptor beta chains from one sample in a study of blood T cell repertoires in COVID-19. Only in-frame clones appear in the TCRdb table, and some are missing; sequencing was by immunoSEQ multiplex PCR. The data show around 280,000 clones, with around 87% seen just once and about 2.2% held by the top ten. Sequencing used peripheral blood. The receptors shown here come from a woman between 45 and 60 years old who had recovered from COVID-19. Both conserved end residues are part of each CDR3. D genes are given only for firm matches. Clone size is shown for a subset of rows, as once, few, many or a class of expanded clone.

j_call | clone_size | d_call | v_call | cdr3_aa | cdr3_nt
TRBJ2-7 | once | TRBD2 | TRBV7-9 | CASSKRGHSGKTPYEQYF | TGTGCCAGCAGCAAGAGAGGGCATAGCGGGAAGACGCCCTACGAGCAGTACTTC
TRBJ1-1 | . | . | TRBV6-2/TRBV6-3 | CASSVAGGTEAFF | TGTGCCAGCAGCGTTGCCGGGGGTACTGAAGCTTTCTTT
TRBJ2-7 | . | . | TRBV19 | CASSKSGGASFYEQYF | TGTGCCAGTAGTAAGTCTGGAGGGGCCTCCTTCTACGAGCAGTACTTC
TRBJ2-5 | few | . | TRBV7-2 | CASSQAFDETQYF | TGTGCCAGCTCCCAGGCCTTCGATGAGACCCAGTACTTC
TRBJ2-2 | . | TRBD2 | TRBV2 | CASRKGLAGDPGELFF | TGTGCCAGCAGGAAGGGACTAGCGGGAGACCCCGGGGAGCTGTTTTTT
TRBJ1-2 | . | . | TRBV19 | CASSTRDSGYTF | TGTGCCAGTAGCACCCGGGACTCTGGCTACACCTTC
TRBJ2-1 | . | TRBD2 | TRBV7-2 | CASSPTYSGRRYNEQFF | TGTGCCAGCAGCCCAACATATAGCGGGAGGAGATACAATGAGCAGTTCTTC
TRBJ2-1 | . | TRBD2 | TRBV3-1/TRBV3-2 | CASSEAGGPYNEQFF | TGTGCCAGCAGCGAAGCGGGGGGGCCCTACAATGAGCAGTTCTTC
TRBJ2-6 | . | . | TRBV5-5 | CASSSGTFGANVLTF | TGTGCCAGCAGCTCTGGGACTTTTGGGGCCAACGTCCTGACTTTC
TRBJ2-5 | . | . | TRBV5-4 | CASSPFGGVGETQYF | TGTGCCAGCAGCCCTTTCGGGGGAGTCGGAGAGACCCAGTACTTC
TRBJ1-5 | once | . | TRBV6-5 | CASSLTGRQPQHF | TGTGCCAGCAGTTTAACGGGTCGACAGCCCCAGCATTTT
TRBJ1-2 | . | . | TRBV9 | CASSVATGDYGYTF | TGTGCCAGCAGCGTCGCGACAGGCGACTATGGCTACACCTTC
TRBJ1-2 | . | TRBD1 | TRBV27 | CASSLVGWATGGDYGYTF | TGTGCCAGCAGTTTAGTAGGATGGGCGACAGGGGGCGACTATGGCTACACCTTC
TRBJ2-7 | once | . | TRBV7-8 | CASSLRQEYEQYF | TGTGCCAGCAGCCTAAGACAGGAATACGAGCAGTACTTC
TRBJ2-2 | once | TRBD2 | TRBV27 | CASSLFMWEGAGELFF | TGTGCCAGCAGTTTATTTATGTGGGAGGGCGCCGGGGAGCTGTTTTTT
TRBJ2-6 | . | . | TRBV28 | CASSPLGPSGANVLTF | TGTGCCAGCAGTCCCTTGGGGCCCTCTGGGGCCAACGTCCTGACTTTC
TRBJ2-7 | . | TRBD1 | TRBV2 | CASSPDRDYEQYF | TGTGCCAGCAGTCCAGACAGGGACTACGAGCAGTACTTC
TRBJ2-7 | . | TRBD1 | TRBV5-1 | CASSFPGTGVNEQYF | TGCGCCAGCAGCTTCCCCGGGACAGGGGTTAACGAGCAGTACTTC
TRBJ1-1 | . | . | TRBV10-3 | CAISEDKLNTEAFF | TGTGCCATCAGTGAGGACAAATTGAACACTGAAGCTTTCTTT
TRBJ2-3 | . | . | TRBV6-4 | CASKLGADTDTQYF | TGTGCCAGTAAGCTGGGGGCCGACACAGATACGCAGTATTTT
TRBJ2-7 | . | . | TRBV11-2 | CASSLSGETYEQYF | TGTGCCAGCAGCTTATCGGGAGAAACCTACGAGCAGTACTTC
TRBJ2-1 | . | TRBD2 | TRBV15 | CATSRDLREGNYNEQFF | TGTGCCACCAGCAGAGATCTTCGGGAGGGCAACTACAATGAGCAGTTCTTC
TRBJ1-4 | . | . | TRBV5-1 | CASSLIGDWEKLFF | TGCGCCAGCAGCTTGATTGGGGACTGGGAAAAACTGTTTTTT
TRBJ1-6 | . | TRBD1 | TRBV27 | CASSFLLGQGNSPLHF | TGTGCCAGCAGTTTCCTACTGGGACAGGGGAATTCACCCCTCCACTTT
TRBJ1-2 | . | TRBD1 | TRBV2 | CASSPTGGGYSYGYTF | TGTGCCAGCAGTCCCACAGGGGGGGGGTACTCGTATGGCTACACCTTC
TRBJ2-7 | . | TRBD1 | TRBV7-6 | CASSFSLRGGQGRKGPYEQYF | TGTGCCAGCAGCTTCTCTTTACGTGGGGGACAGGGTAGAAAGGGGCCCTACGAGCAGTACTTC
TRBJ1-6 | . | . | TRBV6-2/TRBV6-3 | CASSPSVGVGSPLHF | TGTGCCAGCAGCCCATCCGTAGGGGTGGGTTCACCCCTCCACTTT
TRBJ1-2 | . | . | TRBV5-1 | CASSLALLTF | TGCGCCAGCAGCTTGGCCTTGTTGACCTTC
TRBJ2-2 | . | . | TRBV7-2 | CASKQANTGELFF | TGTGCCAGCAAGCAGGCGAACACCGGGGAGCTGTTTTTT
TRBJ2-1 | . | . | TRBV9 | CASGSYNEQFF | TGTGCCAGCGGGAGTTACAATGAGCAGTTCTTC
TRBJ1-2 | . | TRBD1 | TRBV5-1 | CASSLGQGLGYTF | TGCGCCAGCAGCTTGGGACAGGGTCTGGGCTACACCTTC
TRBJ2-7 | . | . | TRBV5-4 | CASSLGAGRSYEQYF | TGTGCCAGCAGCTTGGGGGCAGGCCGTTCCTACGAGCAGTACTTC
TRBJ2-1 | . | TRBD2 | TRBV9 | CASSVGSGGFYNEQFF | TGTGCCAGCAGCGTAGGCAGCGGGGGCTTCTACAATGAGCAGTTCTTC
TRBJ1-3 | . | . | TRBV18 | CASSPQQRNTIYF | TGTGCCAGCTCACCACAACAGAGAAACACCATATATTTT
TRBJ2-3 | . | TRBD1 | TRBV18 | CASSPGTGGTDTQYF | TGTGCCAGCTCGCCCGGGACAGGGGGCACAGATACGCAGTATTTT
TRBJ2-2 | . | . | TRBV7-6 | CASSLSSRTDSGELFF | TGTGCCAGCAGCTTATCTTCCCGGACAGACTCCGGGGAGCTGTTTTTT
TRBJ1-2 | . | TRBD1 | TRBV6-6 | CASSSYPGQGIYGYTF | TGTGCCAGCAGTTCTTACCCGGGACAGGGGATCTATGGCTACACCTTC
TRBJ1-2 | . | . | TRBV7-2 | CASSLLGGGYGYTF | TGTGCCAGCAGCTTACTAGGGGGGGGCTATGGCTACACCTTC
TRBJ2-1 | . | TRBD2 | TRBV19 | CASSRWTSGDNEQFF | TGTGCCAGTAGCCGCTGGACTAGCGGGGACAATGAGCAGTTCTTC
TRBJ1-4 | . | . | TRBV5-1 | CASSSTGLGNEKLFF | TGCGCCAGCAGCTCTACAGGGTTAGGGAATGAAAAACTGTTTTTT
TRBJ1-4 | . | TRBD1 | TRBV7-2 | CASSPWTGVATNEKLFF | TGTGCCAGCAGCCCCTGGACAGGGGTCGCAACTAATGAAAAACTGTTTTTT
TRBJ2-7 | . | TRBD1 | TRBV10-3 | CAISESWGTGIAYEQYF | TGTGCCATCAGTGAGTCGTGGGGGACAGGGATAGCCTACGAGCAGTACTTC
TRBJ1-2 | . | TRBD1 | TRBV6-5 | CATPGQGANYGYTF | TGTGCCACCCCGGGACAGGGGGCTAACTATGGCTACACCTTC
TRBJ2-1 | . | . | TRBV5-6 | CASSFYSGEQFF | TGTGCCAGCAGCTTTTACTCGGGTGAGCAGTTCTTC
TRBJ1-3 | . | TRBD1 | TRBV7-2 | CASSSARDRVNTIYF | TGTGCCAGCAGCTCAGCAAGAGACAGGGTAAACACCATATATTTT
TRBJ2-5 | once | TRBD2 | TRBV19 | CASSIGGGQETQYF | TGTGCCAGTAGTATTGGCGGGGGGCAAGAGACCCAGTACTTC